A single sample gave rise to the 20 T cell receptor beta chains below, sequenced in a study of blood T cell repertoires in COVID-19. Method: immunoSEQ multiplex PCR; TCRdb's copy keeps in-frame clones and lacks some. This sample has about 120,000 clones, with more than 70% found just once. The sample taken for sequencing was peripheral blood. The receptors here all came from a woman between 65 and 79 years old who had recovered from COVID-19.

The CDR3 here is CASSLGWPGQGQETQYF. CDR3 in DNA: TGTGCCAGCAGCTTAGGTTGGCCGGGACAGGGTCAAGAGACCCAGTACTTC. The rearrangement links TRBV7-2 to TRBJ2-5; 9 bases fit TRBD1. CDR3 length equals 17 residues. Germline loops: CDR1 SGHTA, CDR2 FQGNSA. After removal of 1 base from V and 2 bases from J, the junction contained 8 bases not matched to a gene.

V and J are TRBV15 and TRBJ2-7; possible D gene TRBD1, 8 bases. The ends were cut back, 5 bases at V and 0 bases at J, with 14 bases in the middle. CDR1 is LNHNV and CDR2 is YYDKDF in the germline V gene (reference sequence). This CDR3 is 15 amino acids long. CDR3 in amino acids: CATSSYRGGSYEQYF. The CDR3 DNA reads TGTGCCACCAGCTCCTACAGGGGGGGCTCCTACGAGCAGTACTTC.

This chain uses TRBV11-2 with TRBJ1-3; D gene unclear. Germline CDR1 and CDR2: SGHAT and FQNNGV. With 2 bases removed from V and 4 bases from J, the gap between germline ends came to 12 bases. This CDR3 region has 15 residues. The CDR3 DNA follows: TGTGCCAGCAGCTTATCGTTGGGAGCCGGAAACACCATATATTTT. It specifies CASSLSLGAGNTIYF.

This chain uses TRBV7-2 with TRBJ2-5, with a weak D call TRBD1 (5 bases). CDR3 size: 16 residues. Germline CDR1 SGHTA, CDR2 FQGNSA. Between the trimmed V and J ends, which lost 1 base and 7 bases, there was a span of 19 bases. The CDR3 bases are TGTGCCAGCAGCTTAGGGGTCCTCCAGGGTGTGGGGACCCAGTACTTC. This translates into CASSLGVLQGVGTQYF.

The chain recombines TRBV5-1 with TRBJ2-6; a possible D gene is TRBD2 (5 bases). CDR1 is SGHRS and CDR2 is YFSETQ in the germline V gene. Trimming shortened V by 2 bases and J by 7 bases, and 7 bases separated the two germline ends. The CDR3 is 13 amino acids. CDR3 protein: CASSFGEANVLTF. CDR3 bases: TGCGCCAGCAGCTTCGGGGAAGCCAACGTCCTGACTTTC.

The chain combines TRBV7-3 with TRBJ2-2; 9 bases are shared with TRBD1. Germline V gene data show CDR1 as SGHTA and CDR2 as FQGTGA. The CDR3 covers 16 residues. V shed 2 bases, J shed 0 bases, and the junction held 1 base outside the gene matches. The CDR3 DNA reads TGTGCCAGCAGCTTACGGACAGGGGCGAACACCGGGGAGCTGTTTTTT. Protein product: CASSLRTGANTGELFF.

V and J are TRBV29-1 and TRBJ2-5, with a tentative D call TRBD2 (7 bases). V lost 1 base and J lost 9, with 15 bases in between. Germline CDR1 SQVTM, CDR2 ANQGSEA. The CDR3 covers 13 residues. This CDR3 is CSVEGGGRTAQYF. The CDR3 DNA reads TGCAGCGTTGAAGGGGGGGGGCGGACGGCCCAGTACTTC. Full variable domain (rest looked up from reference TRBV29-1 and TRBJ2-5): SAVISQKPSRDICQRGTSLTIQCQVDSQVTMMFWYRQQPGQSLTLIATANQGSEATYESGFVIDKFPISRPNLTFSTLTVSNMSPEDSSIYLCSVEGGGRTAQYFGPGTRLLVL.

The genes are TRBV3-1 (or the pseudogene TRBV3-2) and TRBJ2-7; D ambiguous. Germline V CDR1 and CDR2: LGHDT, YNNKEL (reference sequence). The V end was cut by 5 bases, the J end by 2 bases, with 7 bases between. The CDR3 contains 12 residues. The CDR3 here is CASSWSAYEQYF. The CDR3 DNA is TGTGCCAGCAGCTGGTCGGCCTACGAGCAGTACTTC.

The chain recombines TRBV4-1 with TRBJ2-3, with 10 bases lining up with TRBD2. J gave up 6 bases and V 1 base, and 7 bases lay outside the gene matches. CDR3 length equals 16 residues. Germline CDR1 MGHRA, CDR2 YSYEKL. The DNA of the CDR3 is TGCGCCAGCAGCCAAGGGAGCGGGAGGGTTATTGATACGCAGTATTTT. Translating gives CASSQGSGRVIDTQYF.

The genes are TRBV4-2 and TRBJ2-5; maybe TRBD1 (5 bases). The CDR3 is 16 residues long. With 0 bases removed from V and 2 bases from J, the gap between germline ends came to 13 bases. The germline CDR1 and CDR2 sequences are LGHNA and YNFKEQ. The DNA for the CDR3 is TGTGCCAGCAGCCAAGATCCGGCTAGGGGACAAGAGACCCAGTACTTC. Its protein product is CASSQDPARGQETQYF.

The chain uses TRBV7-9 and TRBJ2-2; D may be TRBD1 (6 bases). This CDR3 is built from 15 residues. Germline V gene lookup returns CDR1 SEHNR and CDR2 FQNEAQ (reference sequence). V was clipped by 4 bases and J by 6 bases, with 15 bases between them. The CDR3 DNA is TGTGCCAGCAGCTATACAGGGTTAGGCTCCGGGGAGCTGTTTTTT. Its protein is CASSYTGLGSGELFF.

This clone was seen only once. CDR3 protein: CASSAQGAREKLFF. The CDR3 nucleotides read TGTGCCAGCAGCGCCCAGGGGGCGAGGGAAAAACTGTTTTTT. The genes are TRBV11-2 and TRBJ1-4; TRBD1 matches at 8 bases. J gave up 8 bases and V 5 bases, and 7 bases lay outside the gene matches. The CDR3 length is 14 residues. Germline V CDR1 and CDR2: SGHAT, FQNNGV.

The CDR3 protein is CASSFWDRAYEQYF. In DNA form, the CDR3 reads TGTGCCAGCAGTTTCTGGGACAGGGCCTACGAGCAGTACTTC. The chain joins TRBV27 to TRBJ2-7, with 9 nucleotides matching TRBD1. Looked up from germline, CDR1 is MNHEY and CDR2 is SMNVEV (reference sequence). V lost 3 bases and J lost 2; bases outside the gene matches: 2. The CDR3 sequence is 14 residues long.

This clone occurred once. The CDR3 coding sequence is TGCGCCAGCAGCTTGGGACAGGGTGGTCAGCCCCAGCATTTT. This codes for CASSLGQGGQPQHF. The chain joins TRBV5-1 to TRBJ1-5; 7 bases fit TRBD1. With 0 bases clipped from V and 6 bases from J, the junction kept 3 bases outside the gene matches. CDR3 length: 14 residues. Germline CDR1 reads SGHRS; CDR2 reads YFSETQ.

This chain uses TRBV6-2 or TRBV6-3 with TRBJ2-1; weak D call: TRBD2 (5 bases). There are 12 residues in the CDR3. V lost 6 bases and J lost 7, with 10 bases in between. From germline, CDR1 is MNHEY and CDR2 SVGEGT. The CDR3 nucleotides are TGTGCCAGCAGCCTACTAGGGAATGAGCAGTTCTTC. Protein: CASSLLGNEQFF.

With respect to this clone: Different DNA sequences within this sample yield the same CDR3. CDR3 in DNA: TGTGCCACCAGTGATTTTAGGCAGGGACAAGAGACCCAGTACTTC. Translating it yields CATSDFRQGQETQYF. The chain recombines TRBV24-1 with TRBJ2-5; D is possibly TRBD1 (5 bases). The CDR3 is 15 residues long. Per the germline V gene, CDR1 is KGHDR and CDR2 is SFDVKD. Trimming took 1 base from V and 2 from J, leaving 10 bases between them.

The chain links TRBV5-1 to TRBJ2-1, with 14 bases that match TRBD2. V lost 4 bases, J lost 8 bases, and 8 bases stayed unmatched. The length of the CDR3 is 16 residues. Germline CDR1 reads SGHRS; CDR2 reads YFSETQ. Here the CDR3 reads CASSETSGGAVDEQFF. In DNA, the CDR3 is TGCGCCAGCAGCGAGACTAGCGGGGGGGCGGTAGATGAGCAGTTCTTC.

The gene calls are TRBV4-2 and TRBJ1-2, with D perhaps TRBD1 (6 bases). Trimming took 4 bases from V and 5 from J, leaving 23 bases between them. The CDR3 is made up of 17 amino acids. Germline V lookup: CDR1 LGHNA, CDR2 YNFKEQ. The CDR3 region is CASSPPPTGVSYYGYTF. The CDR3 DNA reads as TGTGCCAGCAGCCCCCCCCCGACAGGAGTATCCTATTATGGCTACACCTTC.

V and J are TRBV5-5 and TRBJ1-3; no firm D call. Germline V gene data show CDR1 as SGHKS and CDR2 as YYEKEE (reference sequence). Trimming stripped 0 bases from V and 0 bases from J, with 10 bases between. CDR3 length: 16 amino acids. CDR3 bases: TGTGCCAGCAGCTTGGAGCCTAACTTCTCTGGAAACACCATATATTTT. As protein: CASSLEPNFSGNTIYF.

J is TRBJ1-6 and V is TRBV3-1 (or the pseudogene TRBV3-2); TRBD1 matches at 7 bases. The CDR3 extends over 17 amino acids. The V gene's germline CDR1 is LGHDT and CDR2 YNNKEL (reference sequence). V lost 2 bases to trimming and J lost 7 bases; unmatched junction nucleotides: 11. The CDR3 reads CASSQQRQGKGNSPLHF. The CDR3 DNA reads as TGTGCCAGCAGCCAACAAAGACAGGGAAAGGGCAATTCACCCCTCCACTTT.